This T cell receptor (beta chain) was recorded in a study of shared clonotypes between healthy human individuals. The repertoire was sequenced with immunoSEQ multiplex PCR; TCRdb's copy has only in-frame clones and lacks some. The sample includes around 88,000 clones, approximately 75% seen only once; the top ten take approximately 46%. CDR3 length: 13 residues. The V gene's germline CDR1 is MDHEN and CDR2 SYDVKM. V lost 5 bases and J 4 bases, leaving 11 bases between the germline ends. A few counts support this clone. The chain is built from TRBV28 and TRBJ2-5; no reliable D call. This TCR came from a man aged 25 to 40 in good health. Material for sequencing was memory CD8+ T cells sorted from blood. Subset given: CD45RO+ cells pooled with CCR7-negative TemRA cells. The CDR3 loop reads CASSRVPPETQYF. As DNA, the CDR3 is TGTGCCAGCAGTCGGGTCCCCCCAGAGACCCAGTACTTC.